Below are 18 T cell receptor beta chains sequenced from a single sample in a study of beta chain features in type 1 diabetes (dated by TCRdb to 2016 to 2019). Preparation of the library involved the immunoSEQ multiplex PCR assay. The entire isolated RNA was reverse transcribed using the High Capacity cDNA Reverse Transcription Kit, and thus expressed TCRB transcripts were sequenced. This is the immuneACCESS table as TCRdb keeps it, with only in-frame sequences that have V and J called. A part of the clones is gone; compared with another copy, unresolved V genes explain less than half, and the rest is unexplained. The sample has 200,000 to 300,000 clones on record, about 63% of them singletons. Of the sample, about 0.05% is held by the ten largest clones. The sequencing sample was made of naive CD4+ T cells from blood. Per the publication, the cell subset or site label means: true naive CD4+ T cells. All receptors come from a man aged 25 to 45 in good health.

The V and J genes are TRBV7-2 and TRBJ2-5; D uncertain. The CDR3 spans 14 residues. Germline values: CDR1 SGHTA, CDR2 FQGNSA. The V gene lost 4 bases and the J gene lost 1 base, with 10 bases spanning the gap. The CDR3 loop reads CASSSRRVQETQYF. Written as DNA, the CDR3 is TGTGCCAGCAGCTCCCGTAGAGTCCAAGAGACCCAGTACTTC.

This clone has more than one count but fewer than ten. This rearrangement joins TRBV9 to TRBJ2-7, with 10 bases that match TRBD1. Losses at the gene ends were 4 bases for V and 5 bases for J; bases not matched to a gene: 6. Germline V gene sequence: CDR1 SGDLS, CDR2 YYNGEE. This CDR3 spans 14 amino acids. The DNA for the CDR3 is TGTGCCAGCAGCCCCGGACAGGGGGATAACGAGCAGTACTTC. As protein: CASSPGQGDNEQYF.

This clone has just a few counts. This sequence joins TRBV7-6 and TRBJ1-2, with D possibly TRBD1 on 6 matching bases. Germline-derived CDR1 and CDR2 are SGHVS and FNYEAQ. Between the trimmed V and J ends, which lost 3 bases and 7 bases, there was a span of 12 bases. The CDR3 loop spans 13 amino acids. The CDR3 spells CASSLRRQVGYTF. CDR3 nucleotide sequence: TGTGCCAGCAGCTTGAGGCGACAGGTTGGCTACACCTTC.

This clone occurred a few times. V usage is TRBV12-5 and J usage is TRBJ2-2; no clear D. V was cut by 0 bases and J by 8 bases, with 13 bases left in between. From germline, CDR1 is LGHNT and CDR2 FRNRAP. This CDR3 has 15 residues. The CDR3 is CASGLVLAGRGELFF. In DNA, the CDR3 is TGTGCTAGTGGTTTGGTACTGGCTGGTCGGGGGGAGCTGTTTTTT.

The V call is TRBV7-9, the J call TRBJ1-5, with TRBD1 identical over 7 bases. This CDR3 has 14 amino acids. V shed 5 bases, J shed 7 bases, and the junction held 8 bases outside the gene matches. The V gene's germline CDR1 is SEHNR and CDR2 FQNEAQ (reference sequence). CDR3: CASSDTGVGQPQHF. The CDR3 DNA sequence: TGTGCCAGCAGCGATACAGGGGTGGGCCAGCCCCAGCATTTT.

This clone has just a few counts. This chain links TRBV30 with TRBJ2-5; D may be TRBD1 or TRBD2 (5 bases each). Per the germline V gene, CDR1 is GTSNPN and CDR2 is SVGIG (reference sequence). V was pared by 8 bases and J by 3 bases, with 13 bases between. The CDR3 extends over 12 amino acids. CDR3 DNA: TGTGCCGTGGGACCGCGCGAAGAGACCCAGTACTTC. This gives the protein CAVGPREETQYF.

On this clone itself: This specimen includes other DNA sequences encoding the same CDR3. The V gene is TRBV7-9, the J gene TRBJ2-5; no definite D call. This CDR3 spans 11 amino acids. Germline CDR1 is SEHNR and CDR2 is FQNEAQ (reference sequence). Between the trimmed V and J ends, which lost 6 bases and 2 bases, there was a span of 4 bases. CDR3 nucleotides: TGTGCCAGCAGTCTTCAAGAGACCCAGTACTTC. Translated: CASSLQETQYF.

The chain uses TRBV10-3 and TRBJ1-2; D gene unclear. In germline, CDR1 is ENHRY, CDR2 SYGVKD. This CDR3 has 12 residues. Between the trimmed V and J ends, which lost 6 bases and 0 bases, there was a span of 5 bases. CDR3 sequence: CAISPTNYGYTF. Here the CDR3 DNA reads TGTGCCATCAGCCCAACTAACTATGGCTACACCTTC.

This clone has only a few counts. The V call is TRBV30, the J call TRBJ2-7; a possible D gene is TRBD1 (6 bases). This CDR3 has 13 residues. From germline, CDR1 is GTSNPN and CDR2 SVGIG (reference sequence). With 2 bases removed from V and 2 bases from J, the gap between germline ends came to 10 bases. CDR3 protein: CAWSFRTAYEQYF. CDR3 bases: TGTGCCTGGAGTTTCCGGACAGCCTACGAGCAGTACTTC. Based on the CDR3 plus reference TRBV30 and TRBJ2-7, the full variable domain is SQTIHQWPATLVQPVGSPLSLECTVEGTSNPNLYWYRQAAGRGLQLLFYSVGIGQISSEVPQNLSASRPQDRQFILSSKKLLLSDSGFYLCAWSFRTAYEQYFGPGTRLTVT.

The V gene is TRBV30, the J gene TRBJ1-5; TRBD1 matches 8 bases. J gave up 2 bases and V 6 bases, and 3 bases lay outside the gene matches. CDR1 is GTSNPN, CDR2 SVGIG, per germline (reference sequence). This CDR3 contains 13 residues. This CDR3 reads CACSDRGNQPQHF. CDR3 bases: TGTGCCTGTTCGGACAGGGGCAATCAGCCCCAGCATTTT.

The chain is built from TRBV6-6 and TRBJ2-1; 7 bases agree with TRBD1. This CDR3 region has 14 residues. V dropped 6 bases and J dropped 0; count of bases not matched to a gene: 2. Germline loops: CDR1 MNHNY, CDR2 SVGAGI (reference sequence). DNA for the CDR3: TGTGCCAGCAGCGACAGGGCCTCCTACAATGAGCAGTTCTTC. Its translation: CASSDRASYNEQFF.

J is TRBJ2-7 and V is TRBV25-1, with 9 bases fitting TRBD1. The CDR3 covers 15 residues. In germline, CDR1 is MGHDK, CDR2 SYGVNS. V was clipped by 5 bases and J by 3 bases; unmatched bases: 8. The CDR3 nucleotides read TGTGCCAGCAGTCCCAGGGGACAGGGAGTCTACGAGCAGTACTTC. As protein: CASSPRGQGVYEQYF.

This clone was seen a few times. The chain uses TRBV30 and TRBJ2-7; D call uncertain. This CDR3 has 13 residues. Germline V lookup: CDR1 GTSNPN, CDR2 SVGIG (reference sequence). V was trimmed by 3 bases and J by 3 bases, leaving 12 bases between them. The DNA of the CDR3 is TGTGCCTGGAGGGCCCGGACGGGCTACGAGCAGTACTTC. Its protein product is CAWRARTGYEQYF.

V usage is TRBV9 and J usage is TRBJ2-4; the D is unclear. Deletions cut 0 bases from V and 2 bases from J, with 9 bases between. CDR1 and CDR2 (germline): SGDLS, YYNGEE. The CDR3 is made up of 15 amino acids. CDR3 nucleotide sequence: TGTGCCAGCAGCGTAGACGATGGTCCCAAAAACATTCAGTACTTC. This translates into CASSVDDGPKNIQYF.

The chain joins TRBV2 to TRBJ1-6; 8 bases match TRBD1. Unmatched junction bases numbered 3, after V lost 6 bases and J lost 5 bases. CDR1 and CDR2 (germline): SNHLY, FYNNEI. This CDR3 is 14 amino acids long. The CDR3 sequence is CASSLGQDNSPLHF. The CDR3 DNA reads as TGTGCCAGCAGCTTGGGACAGGATAATTCACCCCTCCACTTT. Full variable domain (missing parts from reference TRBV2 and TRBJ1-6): EPEVTQTPSHQVTQMGQEVILRCVPISNHLYFYWYRQILGQKVEFLVSFYNNEISEKSEIFDDQFSVERPDGSNFTLKIRSTKLEDSAMYFCASSLGQDNSPLHFGNGTRLTVT.

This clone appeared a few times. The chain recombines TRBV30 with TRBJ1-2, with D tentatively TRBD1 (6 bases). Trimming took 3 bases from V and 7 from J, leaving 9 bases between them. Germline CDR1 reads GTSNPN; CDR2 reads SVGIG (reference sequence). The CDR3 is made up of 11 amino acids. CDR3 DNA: TGTGCCTGGAGGACAGGATTTGGCTACACCTTC. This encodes CAWRTGFGYTF.

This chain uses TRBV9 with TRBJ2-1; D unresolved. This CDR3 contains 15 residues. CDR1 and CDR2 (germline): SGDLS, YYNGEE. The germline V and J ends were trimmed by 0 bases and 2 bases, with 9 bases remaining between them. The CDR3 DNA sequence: TGTGCCAGCAGCGTAGGGGAAAGACCCTACAATGAGCAGTTCTTC. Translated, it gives CASSVGERPYNEQFF.

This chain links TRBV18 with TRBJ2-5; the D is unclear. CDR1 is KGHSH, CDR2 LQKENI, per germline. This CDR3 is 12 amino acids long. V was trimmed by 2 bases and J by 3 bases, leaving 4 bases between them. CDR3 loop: CASSPDEETQYF. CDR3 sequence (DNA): TGTGCCAGCTCACCAGACGAAGAGACCCAGTACTTC.